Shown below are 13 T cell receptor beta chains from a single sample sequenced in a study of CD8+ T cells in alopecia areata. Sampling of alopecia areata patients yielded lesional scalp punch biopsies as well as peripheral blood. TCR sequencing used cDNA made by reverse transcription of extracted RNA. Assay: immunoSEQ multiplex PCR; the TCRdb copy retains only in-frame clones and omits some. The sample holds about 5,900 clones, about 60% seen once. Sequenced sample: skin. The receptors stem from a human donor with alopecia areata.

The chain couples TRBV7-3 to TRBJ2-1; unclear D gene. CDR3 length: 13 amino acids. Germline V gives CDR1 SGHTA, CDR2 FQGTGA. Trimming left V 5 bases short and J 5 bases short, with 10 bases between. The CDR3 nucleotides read TGTGCCAGCAGCGTCTTTGGGGACAATGAGCAGTTCTTC. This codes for CASSVFGDNEQFF.

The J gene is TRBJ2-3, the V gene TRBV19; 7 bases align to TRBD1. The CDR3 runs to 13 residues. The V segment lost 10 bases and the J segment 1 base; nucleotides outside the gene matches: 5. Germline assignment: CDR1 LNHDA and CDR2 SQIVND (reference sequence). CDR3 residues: CATEGGRTDTQYF. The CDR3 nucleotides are TGTGCCACCGAAGGGGGCCGCACAGATACGCAGTATTTT.

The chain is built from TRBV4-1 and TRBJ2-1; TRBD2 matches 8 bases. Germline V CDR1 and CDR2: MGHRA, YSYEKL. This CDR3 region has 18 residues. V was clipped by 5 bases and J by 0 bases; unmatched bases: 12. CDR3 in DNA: TGCGCCAGCAGCTCTCTAGCGGGTCGTTCCCGCTCCTACAATGAGCAGTTCTTC. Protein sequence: CASSSLAGRSRSYNEQFF.

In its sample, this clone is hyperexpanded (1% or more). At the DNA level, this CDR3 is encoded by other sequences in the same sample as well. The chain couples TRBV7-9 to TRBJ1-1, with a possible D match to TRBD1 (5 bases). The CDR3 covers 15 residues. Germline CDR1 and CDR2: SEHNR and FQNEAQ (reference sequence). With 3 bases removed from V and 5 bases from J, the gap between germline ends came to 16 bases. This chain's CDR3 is CASSFRDVVRTEAFF. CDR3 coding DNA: TGTGCCAGCAGCTTCAGGGACGTCGTTCGAACTGAAGCTTTCTTT.

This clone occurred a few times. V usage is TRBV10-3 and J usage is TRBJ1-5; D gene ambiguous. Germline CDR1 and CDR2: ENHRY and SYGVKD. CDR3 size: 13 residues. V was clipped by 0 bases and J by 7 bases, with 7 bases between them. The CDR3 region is CAISESNSQPQHF. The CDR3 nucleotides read TGTGCCATCAGTGAGTCGAACTCACAGCCCCAGCATTTT.

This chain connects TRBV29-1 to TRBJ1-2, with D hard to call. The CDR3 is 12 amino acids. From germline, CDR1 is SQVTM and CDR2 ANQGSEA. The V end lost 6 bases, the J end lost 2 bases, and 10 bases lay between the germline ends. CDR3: CSVQESNYGYTF. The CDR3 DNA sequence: TGCAGCGTGCAGGAGTCCAACTATGGCTACACCTTC. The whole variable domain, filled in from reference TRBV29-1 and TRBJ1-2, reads SAVISQKPSRDICQRGTSLTIQCQVDSQVTMMFWYRQQPGQSLTLIATANQGSEATYESGFVIDKFPISRPNLTFSTLTVSNMSPEDSSIYLCSVQESNYGYTFGSGTRLTVV.

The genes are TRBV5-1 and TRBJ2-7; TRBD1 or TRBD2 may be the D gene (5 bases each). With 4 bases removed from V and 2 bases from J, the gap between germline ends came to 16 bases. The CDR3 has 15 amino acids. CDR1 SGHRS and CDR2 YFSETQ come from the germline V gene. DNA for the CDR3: TGCGCCAGCAGCGCCCGGGACCCACTAACCTACGAGCAGTACTTC. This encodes CASSARDPLTYEQYF.

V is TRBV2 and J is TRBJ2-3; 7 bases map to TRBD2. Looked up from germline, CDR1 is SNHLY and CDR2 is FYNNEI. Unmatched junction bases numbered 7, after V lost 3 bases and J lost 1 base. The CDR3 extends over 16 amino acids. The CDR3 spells CASSDPSLAGTDTQYF. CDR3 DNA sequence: TGTGCCAGCAGTGACCCGTCCCTAGCGGGCACAGATACGCAGTATTTT.

This CDR3 reads CASSLAYGNSYNEQFF. The CDR3 coding sequence is TGTGCCAGCAGCTTAGCATACGGGAACTCCTACAATGAGCAGTTCTTC. The chain is built from TRBV7-6 and TRBJ2-1; possible D gene TRBD2, 5 bases. Per germline, CDR1 SGHVS and CDR2 FNYEAQ. The CDR3 contains 16 residues. The V and J ends lost 0 bases and 0 bases respectively, with 9 bases between them.

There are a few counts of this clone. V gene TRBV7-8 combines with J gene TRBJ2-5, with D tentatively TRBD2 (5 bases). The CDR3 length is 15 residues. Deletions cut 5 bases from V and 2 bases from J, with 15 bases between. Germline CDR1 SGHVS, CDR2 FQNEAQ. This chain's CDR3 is CASSNLPRTQETQYF. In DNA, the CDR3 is TGTGCCAGCAGCAACCTCCCGCGGACTCAAGAGACCCAGTACTTC.

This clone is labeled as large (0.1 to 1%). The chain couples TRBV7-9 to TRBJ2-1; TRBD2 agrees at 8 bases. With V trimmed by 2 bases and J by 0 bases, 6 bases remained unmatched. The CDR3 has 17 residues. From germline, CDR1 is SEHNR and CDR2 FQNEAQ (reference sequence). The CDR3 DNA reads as TGTGCCAGCAGCTTATACGGCGCGGGAGGCTCCTACAATGAGCAGTTCTTC. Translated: CASSLYGAGGSYNEQFF.

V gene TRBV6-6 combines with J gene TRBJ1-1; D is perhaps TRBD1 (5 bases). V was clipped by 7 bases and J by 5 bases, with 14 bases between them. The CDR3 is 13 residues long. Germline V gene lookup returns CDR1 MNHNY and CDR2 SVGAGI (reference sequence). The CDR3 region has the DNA TGTGCCAGCATCACAGGAATGGGAACTGAAGCTTTCTTT. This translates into CASITGMGTEAFF.

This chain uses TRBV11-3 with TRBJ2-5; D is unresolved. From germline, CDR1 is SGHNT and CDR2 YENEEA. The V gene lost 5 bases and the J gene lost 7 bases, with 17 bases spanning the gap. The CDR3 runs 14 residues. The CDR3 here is CASSQEREVGTQYF. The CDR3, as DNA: TGTGCCAGCAGCCAAGAGAGAGAGGTCGGGACCCAGTACTTC.